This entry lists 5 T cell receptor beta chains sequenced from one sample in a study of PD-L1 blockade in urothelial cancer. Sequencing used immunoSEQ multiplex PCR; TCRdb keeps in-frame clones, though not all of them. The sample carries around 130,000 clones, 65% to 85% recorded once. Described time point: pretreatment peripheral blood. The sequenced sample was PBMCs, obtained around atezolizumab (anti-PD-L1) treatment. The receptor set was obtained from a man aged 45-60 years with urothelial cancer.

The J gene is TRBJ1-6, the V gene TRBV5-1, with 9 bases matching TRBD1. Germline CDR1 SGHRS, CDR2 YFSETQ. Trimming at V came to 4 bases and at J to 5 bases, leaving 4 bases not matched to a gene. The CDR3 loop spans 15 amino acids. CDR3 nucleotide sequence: TGCGCCAGCAGCCACGGACAGGGGAATAATTCACCCCTCCACTTT. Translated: CASSHGQGNNSPLHF.

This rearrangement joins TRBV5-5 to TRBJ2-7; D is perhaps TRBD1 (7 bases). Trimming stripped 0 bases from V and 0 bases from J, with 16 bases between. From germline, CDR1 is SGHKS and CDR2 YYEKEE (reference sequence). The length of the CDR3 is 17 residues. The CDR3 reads CASSLARGTVPSYEQYF. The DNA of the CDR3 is TGTGCCAGCAGCTTGGCTCGCGGGACAGTTCCCTCCTACGAGCAGTACTTC.

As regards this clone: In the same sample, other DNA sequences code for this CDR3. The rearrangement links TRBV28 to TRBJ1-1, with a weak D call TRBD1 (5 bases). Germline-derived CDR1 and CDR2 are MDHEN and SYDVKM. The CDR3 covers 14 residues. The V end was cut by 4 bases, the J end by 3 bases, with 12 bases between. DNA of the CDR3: TGTGCCAGCAGTTCGGGGGGTGGGCACACTGAAGCTTTCTTT. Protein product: CASSSGGGHTEAFF.

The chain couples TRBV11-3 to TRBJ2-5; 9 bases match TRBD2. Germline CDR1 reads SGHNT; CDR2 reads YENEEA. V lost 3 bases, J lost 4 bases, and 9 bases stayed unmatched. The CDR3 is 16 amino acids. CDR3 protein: CASSLGSGSGGETQYF. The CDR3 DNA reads TGTGCCAGCAGCTTGGGTAGCGGGAGTGGTGGAGAGACCCAGTACTTC.

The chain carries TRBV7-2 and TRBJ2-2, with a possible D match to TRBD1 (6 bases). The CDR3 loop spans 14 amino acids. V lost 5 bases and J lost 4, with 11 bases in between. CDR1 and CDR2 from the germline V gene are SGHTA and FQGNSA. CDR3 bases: TGTGCCAGCAGCCACACAGGGTTCACCGGGGAGCTGTTTTTT. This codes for CASSHTGFTGELFF.